A single sample gave rise to the 2 T cell receptor beta chains below, sequenced in a study of cytomegalovirus exposure and HLA in healthy donors. The study ran its PCR with 60 Vbeta and 13 Jbeta primers. TCRdb's copy holds only in-frame clones and misses some; the assay was immunoSEQ multiplex PCR. The table includes about 200,000 clones, approximately 80% detected once. Sequencing was performed on PBMCs. The receptor source for this set is a man aged 40-55 years in good health and CMV-seronegative.

The chain recombines TRBV7-9 with TRBJ1-4; tentative D call: TRBD1 (5 bases). The V end lost 4 bases, the J end lost 4 bases, and 13 bases lay between the germline ends. From germline, CDR1 is SEHNR and CDR2 FQNEAQ (reference sequence). CDR3 length: 15 amino acids. The CDR3 DNA is TGTGCCAGCAGCTCACAGGAGAGAAGTAATGAAAAACTGTTTTTT. It codes for CASSSQERSNEKLFF.

This clone was picked up one time. V and J are TRBV19 and TRBJ1-1, with D perhaps matching TRBD1 (6 bases). V was clipped by 6 bases and J by 4 bases, with 15 bases between them. Germline V gene data show CDR1 as LNHDA and CDR2 as SQIVND (reference sequence). The CDR3 is made up of 14 amino acids. The CDR3 sequence is CASSLPQGSTEAFF. The DNA of the CDR3 is TGTGCCAGTAGCCTCCCACAGGGTAGCACTGAAGCTTTCTTT.